Below are 29 T cell receptor beta chains sequenced from a single sample in a study of regulatory T cells in long-lasting Graves disease. Stated time point: newly diagnosed GD, antithyroid drugs for less than 3 months. TCR sequences were obtained from RNA taken from PBMCs. Arm-PCR with iRepertoire HTBI primers amplified the CDR3 regions for these TCR beta libraries. Each CDR3 protein is one row after TCRdb ran MiXCR on the multiplex PCR reads. The sample lists roughly 250,000 distinct CDR3 sequences, 18% occurring once. The same specimen was also included in a second study, on T cells in Graves' hyperthyroidism and ophthalmopathy.

The sequencing used peripheral blood mononuclear cells (PBMCs), collected at new diagnosis, from a patient treated with antithyroid drugs. These receptors came from a young woman with Graves disease.

The chain links TRBV5-1 to TRBJ2-5; either TRBD1 or TRBD2 may fit D (6 bases each). Trimming cost V 2 bases and J 5 bases, with 13 bases left between them. The CDR3 loop spans 14 amino acids. Looked up from germline, CDR1 is SGHRS and CDR2 is YFSETQ. The CDR3 is CASSFAGGGETQYF. For the CDR3, the DNA is TGCGCCAGCAGCTTTGCAGGAGGGGGGGAGACCCAGTACTTC.

As DNA, the CDR3 is TGCAGTGCTAGAGAAGGGGGGGGGGTTGGCTACGAGCAGTACTTC. It translates to CSAREGGGVGYEQYF. This chain connects TRBV20-1 to TRBJ2-7; possibly TRBD2 for D (7 bases). CDR1 and CDR2 from the germline V gene are DFQATT and SNEGSKA (reference sequence). This CDR3 has 15 amino acids. V lost 0 bases, J lost 3 bases, and 15 bases lay in between.

This clonotype showed up just a few times. The rearrangement joins TRBV6-2 or TRBV6-3 to TRBJ1-6; D unclear. The CDR3 extends over 16 amino acids. Looked up from germline, CDR1 is MNHEY and CDR2 is SVGEGT. Trimming removed 0 bases from V and 4 bases from J, with 10 bases in between. In nucleotides, the CDR3 is TGTGCCAGCAGTTACTCGGGGAGGAGGTATAATTCACCCCTCCACTTT. It translates to CASSYSGRRYNSPLHF.

This clonotype was seen a handful of times. J is TRBJ2-3 and V is TRBV20-1; 9 bases are a match to TRBD2. The CDR3 extends over 16 amino acids. Trimming cost V 4 bases and J 0 bases; bases outside gene matches: 8. Germline CDR1 DFQATT, CDR2 SNEGSKA (reference sequence). As DNA, the CDR3 is TGCAGTGCTACAAAGGGACTAGCAGAAAGCACAGATACGCAGTATTTT. Translation: CSATKGLAESTDTQYF.

This clonotype appeared a few times. This chain links TRBV19 with TRBJ1-2, with 8 bases lining up with TRBD1. Trimming at V came to 7 bases and at J to 6 bases, leaving 13 bases not matched to a gene. Germline V lookup: CDR1 LNHDA, CDR2 SQIVND (reference sequence). This CDR3 is 15 amino acids long. CDR3 coding DNA: TGTGCCAGTACCGAAGCCGGGGGACAGGTAGATGGCTACACCTTC. Translating gives CASTEAGGQVDGYTF. The full variable domain, with the rest looked up from reference TRBV19 and TRBJ1-2, is DGGITQSPKYLFRKEGQNVTLSCEQNLNHDAMYWYRQDPGQGLRLIYYSQIVNDFQKGDIAEGYSVSREKKESFPLTVTSAQKNPTAFYLCASTEAGGQVDGYTFGSGTRLTVV.

This clonotype was detected many times. The genes are TRBV11-2 and TRBJ1-6; D not resolved. Trimming shortened V by 0 bases and J by 6 bases, and 9 bases separated the two germline ends. CDR1 and CDR2 from the germline V gene are SGHAT and FQNNGV. The CDR3 contains 15 residues. The DNA for the CDR3 is TGTGCCAGCAGCTTAGAGTATAGCTCTAATTCACCCCTCCACTTT. This gives the protein CASSLEYSSNSPLHF.

This clonotype was detected a few times. V is TRBV4-1 and J is TRBJ1-6; D not resolved. The germline V and J ends were trimmed by 1 base and 2 bases, with 12 bases remaining between them. This CDR3 spans 17 amino acids. The germline V gene has CDR1 MGHRA and CDR2 YSYEKL. For the CDR3, the DNA is TGCGCCAGCAGCCAAGGAGCGGGTGCGGCCTATAATTCACCCCTCCACTTT. Residues: CASSQGAGAAYNSPLHF.

This clonotype was recorded many times. This chain connects TRBV20-1 to TRBJ2-7; D is possibly TRBD1 (5 bases). CDR1 and CDR2 from the germline V gene are DFQATT and SNEGSKA (reference sequence). The CDR3 consists of 12 residues. With 2 bases removed from V and 3 bases from J, the gap between germline ends came to 8 bases. DNA for the CDR3: TGCAGTGCTAGAAGCCAGGGCTACGAGCAGTACTTC. Translation: CSARSQGYEQYF.

This clonotype was seen at least ten times. The chain is built from TRBV12-3 or TRBV12-4 and TRBJ2-4; D is perhaps TRBD2 (6 bases). The V end was cut by 2 bases, the J end by 8 bases, with 13 bases between. The CDR3 has 14 amino acids. The CDR3 loop is CASSLQGRRDIQYF. Here the CDR3 DNA reads TGTGCCAGCAGTTTACAGGGTCGGAGGGACATTCAGTACTTC.

The sample holds many counts of this clonotype. The rearrangement links TRBV20-1 to TRBJ2-1; TRBD1 matches at 11 bases. Germline V gene data show CDR1 as DFQATT and CDR2 as SNEGSKA (reference sequence). With V trimmed by 5 bases and J by 6 bases, 6 bases remained unmatched. CDR3 length equals 14 residues. CDR3 amino acids: CSASDRGLGNEQFF. CDR3 DNA: TGCAGTGCTTCGGACAGGGGGCTTGGCAATGAGCAGTTCTTC.

This clonotype was counted many times. The chain couples TRBV5-1 to TRBJ1-5; a possible D gene is TRBD1 (6 bases). Germline-derived CDR1 and CDR2 are SGHRS and YFSETQ. The CDR3 runs to 14 residues. With 5 bases removed from V and 4 bases from J, the gap between germline ends came to 13 bases. This CDR3 is CASRVGTGNQPQHF. The DNA of the CDR3 is TGCGCCAGCAGGGTAGGAACAGGGAATCAGCCCCAGCATTTT.

The CDR3 here is CSARDVFKTSGGETQYF. The CDR3 nucleotides read TGCAGTGCTAGAGATGTGTTCAAGACTAGCGGGGGGGAGACCCAGTACTTC. The chain employs TRBV20-1 and TRBJ2-5, with 13 bases identical to TRBD2. The CDR3 covers 17 residues. Looked up from germline, CDR1 is DFQATT and CDR2 is SNEGSKA (reference sequence). Unmatched junction bases numbered 9, after V lost 0 bases and J lost 5 bases.

In this sample, this clonotype turned up a few times. With a much larger clone just one base away, this may be a read error. The CDR3 does not end in the conserved phenylalanine or tryptophan, so this is likely a read error. CDR3 sequence (DNA): TGTGCCAGCAGCGGACCGGGACAAGCCTACTATGGCTACACCCTC. It specifies CASSGPGQAYYGYTL. This chain links TRBV5-6 with TRBJ1-2, with D tentatively TRBD1 (6 bases). Germline assignment: CDR1 SGHDT and CDR2 YYEEEE. This CDR3 has 15 amino acids. The V gene lost 4 bases and the J gene lost 3 bases, with 16 bases spanning the gap.

This clonotype was counted many times. The V gene is TRBV6-2 or TRBV6-3, the J gene TRBJ1-2; D is uncertain. V lost 2 bases and J 5 bases, leaving 12 bases between the germline ends. This CDR3 contains 14 residues. The germline CDR1 and CDR2 sequences are MNHEY and SVGEGT. CDR3 residues: CASSYASGIYGYTF. In DNA form, the CDR3 reads TGTGCCAGCAGTTACGCCTCGGGGATATATGGCTACACCTTC.

V and J are TRBV10-1 and TRBJ1-4, with 10 bases matching TRBD1. The junction had 6 bases not matched to a gene; V was cut back by 3 bases and J by 8 bases. CDR1 is WNHNN, CDR2 SYGVQD, per germline (reference sequence). This CDR3 is built from 15 residues. The CDR3 DNA reads TGCGCCAGCAGTGACTCCGGGACAGGGGCGGAAAAACTGTTTTTT. It is translated as CASSDSGTGAEKLFF.

This clonotype was counted a few times. V and J are TRBV28 and TRBJ1-5; 7 nucleotides align to TRBD1. Germline V gene data show CDR1 as MDHEN and CDR2 as SYDVKM. V lost 3 bases to trimming and J lost 3 bases; unmatched junction nucleotides: 2. The CDR3 runs to 14 residues. This chain's CDR3 is CASSLGQHNQPQHF. CDR3 nucleotides: TGTGCCAGCAGTTTGGGACAGCACAATCAGCCCCAGCATTTT. The full variable domain, its missing parts supplied by reference TRBV28 and TRBJ1-5, is DVKVTQSSRYLVKRTGEKVFLECVQDMDHENMFWYRQDPGLGLRLIYFSYDVKMKEKGDIPEGYSVSREKKERFSLILESASTNQTSMYLCASSLGQHNQPQHFGDGTRLSIL.

This clonotype was recorded many times. The chain combines TRBV12-3 or TRBV12-4 with TRBJ2-5, with 14 bases identical to TRBD2. CDR3 length equals 16 residues. Trimming removed 4 bases from V and 4 bases from J; junction bases left unmatched: 5. The CDR3 nucleotides are TGTGCCAGCAGTTCGAGTGGGACTAGCGGGGGAGAGACCCAGTACTTC. This gives the protein CASSSSGTSGGETQYF.

The table lists this clonotype with many counts. The V call is TRBV2, the J call TRBJ1-2; tentatively, D is TRBD1 (5 bases). Germline CDR1 reads SNHLY; CDR2 reads FYNNEI. The ends were cut back, 0 bases at V and 0 bases at J, with 14 bases in the middle. The CDR3 sequence is 17 residues long. The CDR3 nucleotides read TGTGCCAGCAGTGAAGCAAGACAGCCGATTTCTAACTATGGCTACACCTTC. This gives the protein CASSEARQPISNYGYTF.

This clonotype was seen ten or more times. The chain has TRBV5-6 and TRBJ1-3, with 10 bases aligning to TRBD1. CDR1 SGHDT and CDR2 YYEEEE come from the germline V gene. Trimming at V came to 4 bases and at J to 2 bases, leaving 3 bases not matched to a gene. The CDR3 extends over 15 amino acids. The CDR3 DNA follows: TGTGCCAGCAGCCGGACAGGGGGAACTGGAAACACCATATATTTT. Protein: CASSRTGGTGNTIYF.

This clonotype has more than one count but fewer than ten. The chain has TRBV10-2 and TRBJ2-5; 8 bases match TRBD2. This CDR3 has 14 residues. After removal of 8 bases from V and 0 bases from J, the junction contained 5 bases not matched to a gene. Per the germline V gene, CDR1 is WSHSY and CDR2 is SAAADI. The CDR3 DNA reads as TGCGCCAGCGTGGGTAGCGGGGACCAAGAGACCCAGTACTTC. Translating gives CASVGSGDQETQYF.

This clonotype was detected many times. CDR3 DNA sequence: TGTGCCAGCAGTGCGGGCGGGCGGCCGTTCACTGAAGCTTTCTTT. This translates into CASSAGGRPFTEAFF. The chain has TRBV27 and TRBJ1-1; D gene unclear. This CDR3 is 15 amino acids long. Germline V gene lookup returns CDR1 MNHEY and CDR2 SMNVEV (reference sequence). V gave up 5 bases and J gave up 4 bases, with 17 bases separating them.

This clonotype was counted at least ten times. The rearrangement uses TRBV20-1 and TRBJ2-7, with no clear D. Germline lookup yields CDR1 DFQATT and CDR2 SNEGSKA (reference sequence). V was shortened by 3 bases and J by 0 bases, with 9 bases between the two germline ends. The CDR3 totals 13 residues. The CDR3, as DNA: TGCAGTGCTAGGTTCCCGAGCTCCTACGAGCAGTACTTC. Its translation: CSARFPSSYEQYF.

This clonotype was counted only a few times. This chain joins TRBV28 and TRBJ2-1; a possible D gene is TRBD2 (6 bases). CDR3 length equals 14 residues. V was trimmed by 5 bases and J by 0 bases, leaving 8 bases between them. CDR1 is MDHEN and CDR2 is SYDVKM in the germline V gene. CDR3 nucleotides: TGTGCCAGCAGTGGGACTTTCTCCTACAATGAGCAGTTCTTC. Amino acid sequence: CASSGTFSYNEQFF.

A few counts support this clonotype. This chain links TRBV5-1 with TRBJ2-3, with D possibly matching TRBD2 (5 bases). Germline loops: CDR1 SGHRS, CDR2 YFSETQ. Trimming shortened V by 5 bases and J by 4 bases, and 11 bases separated the two germline ends. The CDR3 loop spans 13 amino acids. The CDR3 DNA reads TGCGCCAGCAGGAGTAGTAGCGCAGATACGCAGTATTTT. Protein sequence: CASRSSSADTQYF.

Of note for this clonotype: The junction does not match germline at one end; this may be a read error. The rearrangement uses TRBV7-6 and TRBJ1-4; the match to TRBD1 covers 11 bases. The CDR3 sequence is 15 residues long. CDR1 and CDR2 (germline): SGHVS, FNYEAQ. DNA of the CDR3: TGTGCCAGCAGCTTGCCCGGGACAGGGGGTGAAGAACTGTTTTTT. The encoded protein is CASSLPGTGGEELFF.

This rearrangement joins TRBV7-9 to TRBJ2-7; D tentatively fits TRBD1 or TRBD2 (5 bases each). CDR1 and CDR2 (germline): SEHNR, FQNEAQ (reference sequence). V was shortened by 6 bases and J by 4 bases, with 16 bases between the two germline ends. This CDR3 spans 14 amino acids. The CDR3 coding sequence is TGTGCCAGCAGTCTCGGGACCTCCATGTACGAGCAGTACTTC. Amino acid sequence: CASSLGTSMYEQYF.

This clonotype was counted many times. V usage is TRBV3-1 and J usage is TRBJ2-7; TRBD2 matches 7 bases. Germline CDR1 reads LGHDT; CDR2 reads YNNKEL (reference sequence). V shed 1 base and J 3 bases; nucleotides not matched to a gene: 3. This CDR3 comprises 14 residues. This CDR3 is CASSQVGGVYEQYF. The CDR3 nucleotides read TGTGCCAGCAGCCAAGTGGGAGGGGTCTACGAGCAGTACTTC.

The rearrangement uses TRBV5-1 and TRBJ1-2; a possible D gene is TRBD1 (6 bases). The CDR3 runs 13 residues. V was shortened by 2 bases and J by 9 bases, with 14 bases between the two germline ends. Germline CDR1 and CDR2: SGHRS and YFSETQ. Here the CDR3 DNA reads TGCGCCAGCAGCTTCTCAGGGGAGTTGAGCTACACCTTC. It yields the protein CASSFSGELSYTF.

Many counts were recorded for this clonotype. This chain connects TRBV29-1 to TRBJ2-1; TRBD2 matches 13 bases. There are 15 residues in the CDR3. Losses at the gene ends were 7 bases for V and 1 base for J; bases not matched to a gene: 4. From germline, CDR1 is SQVTM and CDR2 ANQGSEA. CDR3 bases: TGCAGCGCTGGGACTAGCGGGATTTCCTACAATGAGCAGTTCTTC. This encodes CSAGTSGISYNEQFF.